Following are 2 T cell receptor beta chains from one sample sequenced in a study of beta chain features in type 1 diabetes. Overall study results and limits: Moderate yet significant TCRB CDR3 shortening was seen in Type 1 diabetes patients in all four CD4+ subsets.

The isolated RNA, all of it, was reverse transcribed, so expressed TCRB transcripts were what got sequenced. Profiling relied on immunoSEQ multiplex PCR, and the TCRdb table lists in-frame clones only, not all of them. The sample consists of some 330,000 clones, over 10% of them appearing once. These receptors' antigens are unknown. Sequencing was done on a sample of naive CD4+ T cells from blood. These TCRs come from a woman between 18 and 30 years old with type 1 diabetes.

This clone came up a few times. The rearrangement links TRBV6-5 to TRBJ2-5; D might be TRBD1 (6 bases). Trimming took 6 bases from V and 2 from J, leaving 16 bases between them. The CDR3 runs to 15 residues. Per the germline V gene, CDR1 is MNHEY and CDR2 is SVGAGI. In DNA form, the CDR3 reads TGTGCCAGCAGCCGTCCATCACAGGGACAAGAGACCCAGTACTTC. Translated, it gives CASSRPSQGQETQYF.

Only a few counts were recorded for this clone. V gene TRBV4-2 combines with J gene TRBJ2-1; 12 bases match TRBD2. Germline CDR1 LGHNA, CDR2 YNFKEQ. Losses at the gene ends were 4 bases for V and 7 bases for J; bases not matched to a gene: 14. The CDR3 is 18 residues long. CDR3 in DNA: TGTGCCAGCAGCCGAGGCGTCACTAGCGGGAGGTGGGGGAATGAGCAGTTCTTC. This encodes CASSRGVTSGRWGNEQFF.